This T cell receptor beta chain was sequenced for a study of OX40 agonist ivuxolimab in advanced cancers. Whole-study context: Ivuxolimab, an agonist antibody against OX40 (CD134), was given to patients. Intravenous ivuxolimab at 0.01 to 10 mg/kg was given to patients every 2 weeks.

Libraries were prepared by immunoSEQ multiplex PCR; TCRdb keeps only in-frame clonotypes and omits some of them. The sample consists of approximately 72,000 clones, 88% of them appearing once. CDR1 and CDR2 (germline): SGHTS, YDEGEE. The CDR3 covers 13 residues. V was cut by 3 bases and J by 2 bases, with 5 bases left in between. About this clone itself: Its specificity is unknown.

Study-level points and caveats: Some patients who did not respond also had low normalized T-cell clonal expansion. The 0.1-3.0 mg/kg partial responders had among the lowest clonal expansion.

This receptor was taken from an adult with an advanced solid tumor such as melanoma, head and neck, liver or kidney cancer. The sample in question was CD4+ or CD8+ T cells sorted from blood, obtained in a trial of the OX40 agonist ivuxolimab. The rearrangement uses TRBV5-8 and TRBJ2-2, with D unclear. The CDR3 nucleotides read TGTGCCAGCAGCTACCTTAACACCGGGGAGCTGTTTTTT. Its protein is CASSYLNTGELFF.